This T cell receptor beta chain was sequenced for a study of blood T cell repertoires in COVID-19. For the study at large: COVID-19 samples from acute and convalescent phases originated in the United States, Italy and Spain. The cDNA or gDNA used as material had been derived from T cells, B-cell-depleted T cells, or PBMCs.

CDR3 length: 12 residues. V lost 0 bases to trimming and J lost 5 bases, with 6 bases between them. Germline V gives CDR1 GTSNPN, CDR2 SVGIG (reference sequence). In the authors' workflow: Reference gene primer amplification yielded estimated nucleated cell counts. Profiled with immunoSEQ multiplex PCR; TCRdb holds only in-frame clones, not every one. V, J and clone size derive from that table, while D and trimming were established from the DNA sequence. This sample has about 92,000 clones; around three quarters occur once, and the top ten carry 8.7%. Specimen: peripheral blood. The sequence derives from a man between 50 and 59 years old who had recovered from COVID-19. V is TRBV30 and J is TRBJ2-3; possible D gene TRBD1, 6 bases. The chain's CDR3 is CAWSVGGDTQYF. The CDR3 DNA reads as TGTGCCTGGAGTGTAGGGGGAGATACGCAGTATTTT. Looking up the rest from reference TRBV30 and TRBJ2-3 gives the full variable domain: SQTIHQWPATLVQPVGSPLSLECTVEGTSNPNLYWYRQAAGRGLQLLFYSVGIGQISSEVPQNLSASRPQDRQFILSSKKLLLSDSGFYLCAWSVGGDTQYFGPGTRLTVL.